This is a list of T cell receptor beta chains from one sample in a study of control samples from healthy donors and cancer patients. Data came from immunoSEQ multiplex PCR; TCRdb stores just in-frame clones and leaves some out. The profile covers more than 95,000 clones, with 75% to 90% appearing a single time and 1% to 1.4% taken by the ten largest. The sample was PBMCs. The receptors come from a woman between 50 and 59 years old with colorectal cancer. CDR3s include the opening cysteine and the closing phenylalanine or tryptophan. A D gene is named only where the DNA matches it firmly. The listing skips clone size in some rows; elsewhere it reads once, few, many or a size class.

D	V	J	size	CDR3	DNA
NA	TRBV11-2	TRBJ2-1	NA	CASSLGRAATGEQFF	TGTGCCAGCAGCTTGGGCAGGGCCGCAACAGGTGAGCAGTTCTTC
TRBD2	TRBV7-9	TRBJ2-5	NA	CASSALGGTQETQYF	TGTGCCAGCAGCGCCCTCGGGGGGACCCAAGAGACCCAGTACTTC
TRBD1	TRBV9	TRBJ2-3	NA	CASSDRDRLTDTQYF	TGTGCCAGCAGCGACCGGGACAGGCTCACAGATACGCAGTATTTT
NA	TRBV2	TRBJ1-5	NA	CASSGGSNQPQHF	TGTGCCAGCAGTGGGGGCAGCAATCAGCCCCAGCATTTT
TRBD1	TRBV9	TRBJ2-2	once	CASSVDSRGPTNTGELFF	TGTGCCAGCAGCGTAGACTCGAGGGGGCCGACGAACACCGGGGAGCTGTTTTTT
NA	TRBV11-1	TRBJ1-1	once	CASSSQGPNTEAFF	TGTGCCAGCAGCTCTCAGGGACCGAACACTGAAGCTTTCTTT
NA	TRBV10-2	TRBJ1-4	NA	CASSDSRVGEKLFF	TGCGCCAGCAGTGATTCCAGGGTGGGTGAAAAACTGTTTTTT
NA	TRBV30	TRBJ2-7	NA	CAWDRKGSREQYF	TGTGCCTGGGATAGAAAGGGGTCTCGCGAGCAGTACTTC
NA	TRBV6-5	TRBJ1-6	once	CASILSYNSPLHF	TGTGCCAGCATCTTGTCCTATAATTCACCCCTCCACTTT
NA	TRBV5-6	TRBJ1-2	NA	CASSRWAGRTNYGYTF	TGTGCCAGCAGCCGTTGGGCAGGGCGCACTAACTATGGCTACACCTTC
TRBD2	TRBV5-1	TRBJ2-7	NA	CASSSLERGGGYEQYF	TGCGCCAGCAGCTCGCTCGAACGGGGGGGCGGCTACGAGCAGTACTTC
TRBD1	TRBV9	TRBJ1-2	NA	CASSAGTGGGRYGYTF	TGTGCCAGCAGCGCAGGGACAGGGGGCGGTAGGTATGGCTACACCTTC
NA	TRBV6-5	TRBJ1-1	NA	CASSPGAANTEAFF	TGTGCCAGCAGTCCTGGGGCCGCGAACACTGAAGCTTTCTTT
TRBD2	TRBV19	TRBJ2-1	NA	CASSIGSAGGYNEQFF	TGTGCCAGTAGTATAGGTTCGGCGGGAGGGTACAATGAGCAGTTCTTC
NA	TRBV6-5	TRBJ1-3	once	CASTSYNLGNTIYF	TGTGCCAGCACGTCATACAACTTAGGAAACACCATATATTTT
NA	TRBV11-2	TRBJ1-3	NA	CASSINRESGNTIYF	TGTGCCAGCAGCATAAACAGGGAATCTGGAAACACCATATATTTT
TRBD1	TRBV28	TRBJ2-7	NA	CATTFPGQPYEQYF	TGTGCCACCACCTTCCCGGGACAGCCATACGAGCAGTACTTC
NA	TRBV30	TRBJ2-7	NA	CAWDGGRYEQYF	TGTGCCTGGGACGGGGGAAGATACGAGCAGTACTTC
NA	TRBV29-1	TRBJ2-7	NA	CSGPGGGDNYEQYF	TGCAGCGGCCCTGGGGGTGGAGACAACTACGAGCAGTACTTC
TRBD1	TRBV29-1	TRBJ1-2	NA	CSVEGTVYGYTF	TGCAGCGTAGAGGGGACAGTCTATGGCTACACCTTC
NA	TRBV9	TRBJ1-4	once	CASSEGGAAGKLFF	TGTGCCAGCAGCGAGGGCGGGGCAGCGGGAAAACTGTTTTTT
TRBD1	TRBV19	TRBJ1-1	NA	CASRIDRDRYTEAFF	TGTGCCAGTCGGATCGACAGGGATCGGTACACTGAAGCTTTCTTT
TRBD2	TRBV7-3	TRBJ2-3	once	CASSLYSGVTLDTQYF	TGTGCCAGCAGCTTGTACAGCGGGGTAACTTTGGATACGCAGTATTTT
NA	TRBV3-1/TRBV3-2	TRBJ1-2	NA	CASSQDRGGGRRYTF	TGTGCCAGCAGCCAAGATAGGGGCGGGGGCCGGCGCTACACCTTC
NA	TRBV5-4	TRBJ1-6	NA	CASSRGRGNSPLHF	TGTGCCAGCAGCCGGGGGAGGGGTAATTCACCCCTCCACTTT
TRBD2	TRBV2	TRBJ2-1	NA	CASRLGLADHNEQFF	TGTGCCAGCAGACTAGGACTAGCGGACCACAATGAGCAGTTCTTC
TRBD1	TRBV28	TRBJ1-2	few	CASSFLDREGYGYTF	TGTGCCAGCAGTTTCCTCGACAGGGAAGGCTATGGCTACACCTTC
TRBD1	TRBV2	TRBJ1-3	NA	CASRSGQGRSNTIYF	TGTGCCAGCAGGTCCGGACAGGGGCGATCAAACACCATATATTTT
TRBD1	TRBV6-4	TRBJ2-7	few	CASSAARGQEQYF	TGTGCCAGCAGTGCGGCCAGGGGGCAGGAGCAGTACTTC
NA	TRBV5-8	TRBJ1-5	NA	CASSVNQPQHF	TGTGCCAGCAGTGTTAATCAGCCCCAGCATTTT
NA	TRBV7-9	TRBJ2-2	once	CASSSIPKSLRTGELFF	TGTGCCAGCAGCTCTATACCGAAGTCCCTGCGGACCGGGGAGCTGTTTTTT
TRBD1	TRBV2	TRBJ1-4	NA	CASSGWDRANEKLFF	TGTGCCAGCAGTGGGTGGGACAGGGCAAATGAAAAACTGTTTTTT
NA	TRBV6-5	TRBJ1-2	NA	CASSYSRGFGNYGYTF	TGTGCCAGCAGTTACTCGCGGGGATTCGGGAACTATGGCTACACCTTC
NA	TRBV21-1	TRBJ1-5	NA	CAPGGVAPLRPQHF	TGTGCCCCGGGGGGGGTGGCGCCTCTCCGCCCCCAGCATTTT
TRBD2	TRBV2	TRBJ2-3	once	CASRATSGGLNTQYF	TGTGCCAGCAGGGCCACTAGCGGGGGTTTGAATACGCAGTATTTT
NA	TRBV7-9	TRBJ2-5	NA	CASNTVGETQYF	TGTGCCAGCAACACTGTTGGAGAGACCCAGTACTTC
TRBD2	TRBV19	TRBJ2-3	once	CASSITHGLAGDGTDTQYF	TGTGCCAGTAGTATCACCCACGGACTAGCGGGGGATGGGACAGATACGCAGTATTTT
TRBD2	TRBV28	TRBJ2-7	NA	CASSSPGLAGSSYEQYF	TGTGCCAGCAGTTCCCCGGGACTAGCGGGGAGCTCCTACGAGCAGTACTTC